These 20 T cell receptor beta chains share one sample of origin, sequenced in a study of shared clonotypes between healthy human individuals. Here immunoSEQ multiplex PCR was the method, and the copy in TCRdb shows in-frame clones only, minus some. The sample carries about 610,000 clones, 90% to 97% recorded once. Naivety among CD8 cells was defined by CD45RO negativity and positive CCR7 selection, thereby excluding terminally differentiated effector memory CD45RA+ cells. Sequencing input: naive CD8+ T cells sorted from blood. The receptors derive from a woman under 40 in good health.

The rearrangement uses TRBV9 and TRBJ1-1; D gene unclear. Germline CDR1 is SGDLS and CDR2 is YYNGEE. Trimming stripped 4 bases from V and 2 bases from J, with 15 bases between. This CDR3 spans 15 amino acids. In DNA, the CDR3 is TGTGCCAGCAGCCTTAGCCCCACCCCCAACACTGAAGCTTTCTTT. It encodes CASSLSPTPNTEAFF.

The genes are TRBV27 and TRBJ1-1, with TRBD1 matching 9 bases. CDR1 MNHEY and CDR2 SMNVEV come from the germline V gene (reference sequence). CDR3 size: 15 residues. The V gene end was trimmed by 7 bases and the J gene end by 2 bases; junction bases not matched to a gene: 8. The CDR3 spells CASTLGTGPNTEAFF. The CDR3 region has the DNA TGTGCCAGCACCCTCGGGACAGGGCCCAACACTGAAGCTTTCTTT.

This clone was seen once. The rearrangement joins TRBV27 to TRBJ2-1; 8 bases match TRBD2. The V gene end was trimmed by 7 bases and the J gene end by 6 bases; junction bases not matched to a gene: 8. CDR3 length: 14 amino acids. The germline V gene has CDR1 MNHEY and CDR2 SMNVEV (reference sequence). Written as DNA, the CDR3 is TGTGCCAGCAAAGCGGGAGAAGGGTTCAATGAGCAGTTCTTC. Translated, it gives CASKAGEGFNEQFF.

The rearrangement joins TRBV27 to TRBJ1-5; 10 bases align to TRBD1. From germline, CDR1 is MNHEY and CDR2 SMNVEV (reference sequence). CDR3 length: 15 amino acids. V was pared by 3 bases and J by 6 bases, with 5 bases of the junction left unmatched. As DNA, the CDR3 is TGTGCCAGCAGTTTTGGGGGACAGGGGTTTCAGCCCCAGCATTTT. This gives the protein CASSFGGQGFQPQHF.

The J gene is TRBJ2-7, the V gene TRBV28, with D unclear. This CDR3 comprises 15 residues. Germline CDR1 is MDHEN and CDR2 is SYDVKM. V was pared by 2 bases and J by 7 bases, with 18 bases between. As DNA, the CDR3 is TGTGCCAGCAGTTTAGTGGGCGCGGTCTACGGGGAGCAGTACTTC. It translates to CASSLVGAVYGEQYF.

V and J are TRBV5-6 and TRBJ2-7, with D uncertain. The CDR3 loop spans 13 amino acids. Germline V gene data show CDR1 as SGHDT and CDR2 as YYEEEE. Trimming removed 0 bases from V and 2 bases from J, with 6 bases in between. The CDR3 region is CASSLGRTYEQYF. The CDR3 DNA reads as TGTGCCAGCAGCTTGGGACGGACCTACGAGCAGTACTTC.

V is TRBV5-4 and J is TRBJ2-3, with D perhaps matching TRBD2 (6 bases). This CDR3 has 16 amino acids. CDR1 and CDR2 (germline): SGHNT, YYREEE (reference sequence). Trimming stripped 4 bases from V and 1 base from J, with 16 bases between. The CDR3 nucleotides are TGTGCCAGCAGCCCACCGCGGGGCCGGGGCACAGATACGCAGTATTTT. Its translation: CASSPPRGRGTDTQYF.

This rearrangement joins TRBV7-2 to TRBJ2-3; D may be TRBD2 (6 bases). Per the germline V gene, CDR1 is SGHTA and CDR2 is FQGNSA. This CDR3 region has 17 residues. Trimming removed 2 bases at V and 5 bases at J, with 20 bases between. CDR3 sequence: CASSLMWRGEEGDTQYF. CDR3 nucleotides: TGTGCCAGCAGCTTAATGTGGAGGGGCGAGGAAGGAGATACGCAGTATTTT.

The chain carries TRBV7-9 and TRBJ2-7, with D possibly matching TRBD2 (6 bases). The CDR3 totals 15 residues. V was shortened by 5 bases and J by 2 bases, with 16 bases between the two germline ends. Per germline, CDR1 SEHNR and CDR2 FQNEAQ (reference sequence). The CDR3 DNA reads TGTGCCAGCAGCCCGGGACTTTCCCCCCCCTACGAGCAGTACTTC. Its protein is CASSPGLSPPYEQYF.

To note about this clone: Other DNA sequences from this sample encode an identical CDR3 as well. CDR3: CASSIGYQPQHF. The CDR3 nucleotides read TGTGCCAGTAGTATAGGGTATCAGCCCCAGCATTTT. The gene calls are TRBV19 and TRBJ1-5; D is unresolved. V lost 1 base, J lost 5 bases, and 3 bases lay in between. CDR3 length: 12 amino acids. Germline CDR1 is LNHDA and CDR2 is SQIVND (reference sequence).

J is TRBJ2-5 and V is TRBV5-1, with D tentatively TRBD2 (6 bases). The tail of the sequence fits TRBJ2-7 better, so the J call may be wrong. The CDR3 runs to 14 residues. Germline V lookup: CDR1 SGHRS, CDR2 YFSETQ. CDR3 sequence (DNA): TGCGCCAGCAGACTAACTAGCCCGGCCTACGAGCAGTACTTC. Encoded protein: CASRLTSPAYEQYF.

The J gene is TRBJ1-2, the V gene TRBV27; 8 positions agree with TRBD1. The ends lost 3 bases at V and 1 base at J; junction bases unmatched: 4. The germline V gene has CDR1 MNHEY and CDR2 SMNVEV (reference sequence). The CDR3 runs 15 residues. CDR3 nucleotide sequence: TGTGCCAGCAGTTTCCCTGGACAGGGTAACTATGGCTACACCTTC. Protein sequence: CASSFPGQGNYGYTF.

The J gene is TRBJ1-3, the V gene TRBV10-3; 7 bases fit TRBD1. This CDR3 spans 14 amino acids. From germline, CDR1 is ENHRY and CDR2 SYGVKD. J gave up 2 bases and V 6 bases, and 4 bases lay outside the gene matches. CDR3 nucleotides: TGTGCCATCAGACGACAGGGCCCTGGAAACACCATATATTTT. As protein: CAIRRQGPGNTIYF.

The rearrangement links TRBV28 to TRBJ1-2, with D possibly being TRBD1 (6 bases). The CDR3 covers 15 residues. V lost 1 base to trimming and J lost 3 bases, with 12 bases between them. The V gene's germline CDR1 is MDHEN and CDR2 SYDVKM. CDR3 sequence: CASSLSGGGHYGYTF. CDR3 nucleotide sequence: TGTGCCAGCAGTTTATCCGGGGGCGGTCACTATGGCTACACCTTC.

On this clone itself: Distinct nucleotide sequences in the sample also encode this CDR3. The chain joins TRBV2 to TRBJ2-7, with 16 positions matching TRBD2. Looked up from germline, CDR1 is SNHLY and CDR2 is FYNNEI. The CDR3 covers 19 residues. Trimming took 8 bases from V and 6 from J; bases not matched to a gene: 19. The DNA of the CDR3 is TGTGCCAGCCGGAGAATAGGGACTAGCGGGAGGGCCGTGCGGCGCGAGCAGTACTTC. It encodes CASRRIGTSGRAVRREQYF.

The chain combines TRBV7-6 with TRBJ1-5; 7 nucleotides line up with TRBD1. V dropped 5 bases and J dropped 13; count of bases not matched to a gene: 11. Germline CDR1 and CDR2: SGHVS and FNYEAQ. The CDR3 is 13 amino acids. The CDR3 DNA is TGTGCCAGCAGCCGAAGGGGGCGGTCCGTTCAGCATTTT. This gives the protein CASSRRGRSVQHF.

The gene calls are TRBV9 and TRBJ2-7; TRBD1 aligns across 7 bases. This CDR3 region has 14 residues. The V gene's germline CDR1 is SGDLS and CDR2 YYNGEE. V lost 0 bases, J lost 5 bases, and 5 bases stayed unmatched. CDR3 DNA: TGTGCCAGCAGCGTAGGGTTAGGGGGCAACGAGCAGTACTTC. Translated, it gives CASSVGLGGNEQYF.

V usage is TRBV13 and J usage is TRBJ2-7, with D perhaps matching TRBD1 (5 bases). V was shortened by 1 base and J by 3 bases, with 10 bases between the two germline ends. Germline loops: CDR1 PRHDT, CDR2 FYEKMQ (reference sequence). The CDR3 is 14 residues long. The CDR3, as DNA: TGTGCCAGCAGCTTAGTAGGGGATAGCTACGAGCAGTACTTC. Translating gives CASSLVGDSYEQYF. The full variable domain, rest sourced from reference TRBV13 and TRBJ2-7, is AAGVIQSPRHLIKEKRETATLKCYPIPRHDTVYWYQQGPGQDPQFLISFYEKMQSDKGSIPDRFSAQQFSDYHSELNMSSLELGDSALYFCASSLVGDSYEQYFGPGTRLTVT.

This chain links TRBV5-4 with TRBJ2-7, with a weak D call TRBD2 (5 bases). This CDR3 comprises 13 residues. Trimming shortened V by 0 bases and J by 2 bases, and 6 bases separated the two germline ends. In germline, CDR1 is SGHNT, CDR2 YYREEE (reference sequence). CDR3 DNA: TGTGCCAGCAGCTTGGGGAGGACCTACGAGCAGTACTTC. Amino acid sequence: CASSLGRTYEQYF. Full variable domain (missing parts from reference TRBV5-4 and TRBJ2-7): ETGVTQSPTHLIKTRGQQVTLRCSSQSGHNTVSWYQQALGQGPQFIFQYYREEENGRGNFPPRFSGLQFPNYSSELNVNALELDDSALYLCASSLGRTYEQYFGPGTRLTVT.

The genes are TRBV13 and TRBJ2-5, with a weak D call TRBD2 (6 bases). The J call is in doubt because the DNA end fits TRBJ2-7 better. The CDR3 is 17 residues long. The germline gives CDR1 PRHDT, CDR2 FYEKMQ (reference sequence). The CDR3 bases are TGTGCCAGCAGCGCCCGAATAGAAGACAAGGGAGGCTACGAGCAGTACTTC. Translated: CASSARIEDKGGYEQYF.